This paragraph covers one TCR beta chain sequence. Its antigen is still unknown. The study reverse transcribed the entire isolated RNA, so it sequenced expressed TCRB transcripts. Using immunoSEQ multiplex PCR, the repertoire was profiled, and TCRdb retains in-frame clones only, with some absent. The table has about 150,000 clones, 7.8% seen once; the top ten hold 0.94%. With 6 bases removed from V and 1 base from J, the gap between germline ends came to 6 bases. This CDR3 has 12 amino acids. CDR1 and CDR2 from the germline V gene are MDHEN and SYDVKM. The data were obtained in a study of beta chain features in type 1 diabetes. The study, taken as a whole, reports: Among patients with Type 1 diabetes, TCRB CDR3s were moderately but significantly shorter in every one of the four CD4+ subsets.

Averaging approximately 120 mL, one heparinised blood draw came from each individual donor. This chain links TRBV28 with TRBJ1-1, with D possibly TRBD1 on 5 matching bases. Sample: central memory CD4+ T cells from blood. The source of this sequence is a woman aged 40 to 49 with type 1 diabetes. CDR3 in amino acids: CASRTGNTEAFF. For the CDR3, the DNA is TGTGCCAGCAGAACAGGGAACACTGAAGCTTTCTTT.